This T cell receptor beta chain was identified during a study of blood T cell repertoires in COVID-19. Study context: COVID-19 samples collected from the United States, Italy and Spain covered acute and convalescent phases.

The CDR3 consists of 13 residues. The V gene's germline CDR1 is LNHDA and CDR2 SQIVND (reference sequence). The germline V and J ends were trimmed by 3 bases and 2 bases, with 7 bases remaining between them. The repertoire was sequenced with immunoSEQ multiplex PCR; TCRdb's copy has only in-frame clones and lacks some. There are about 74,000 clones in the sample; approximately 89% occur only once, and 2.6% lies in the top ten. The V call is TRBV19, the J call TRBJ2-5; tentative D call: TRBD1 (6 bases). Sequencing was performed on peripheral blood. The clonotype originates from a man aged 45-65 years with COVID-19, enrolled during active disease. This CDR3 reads CASSMGTQETQYF. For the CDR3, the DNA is TGTGCCAGTAGTATGGGGACACAAGAGACCCAGTACTTC.